These 18 T cell receptor beta chains were all obtained from the same sample, sequenced in a study of PD-1 blockade in classical Hodgkin lymphoma. Method: immunoSEQ multiplex PCR; TCRdb's copy keeps in-frame clones and lacks some. The sample includes over 80,000 clones, roughly 90% of them seen just once. Relapse after autologous stem cell transplantation occurred in every patient, and brentuximab vedotin exposure varied. The material sequenced was peripheral blood mononuclear cells (PBMCs), taken at baseline. The receptors were gathered from a human donor with classical Hodgkin lymphoma.

V usage is TRBV28 and J usage is TRBJ2-3; 8 bases line up with TRBD2. CDR1 and CDR2 from the germline V gene are MDHEN and SYDVKM. CDR3 length equals 15 residues. Losses at the gene ends were 2 bases for V and 7 bases for J; bases not matched to a gene: 8. The CDR3 DNA reads as TGTGCCAGCAGTTTACTCGGGGGGGGCATGTATACGCAGTATTTT. Translation gives CASSLLGGGMYTQYF.

This clone was counted a single time. V usage is TRBV5-1 and J usage is TRBJ2-7; 7 bases fit TRBD2. The CDR3 is made up of 20 amino acids. The germline V gene has CDR1 SGHRS and CDR2 YFSETQ. V gave up 0 bases and J gave up 1 base; unmatched junction bases: 19. CDR3 coding DNA: TGCGCCAGCAGCTTGGGTATGCCACAGAGGGAGGGGACGAGGTCCTACGAGCAGTACTTC. Its protein is CASSLGMPQREGTRSYEQYF. The variable domain in full, completed from reference TRBV5-1 and TRBJ2-7, reads KAGVTQTPRYLIKTRGQQVTLSCSPISGHRSVSWYQQTPGQGLQFLFEYFSETQRNKGNFPGRFSGRQFSNSRSEMNVSTLELGDSALYLCASSLGMPQREGTRSYEQYFGPGTRLTVT.

The chain is built from TRBV6-6 and TRBJ2-3; D gene ambiguous. The CDR3 runs to 10 residues. Per the germline V gene, CDR1 is MNHNY and CDR2 is SVGAGI (reference sequence). Trimming took 8 bases from V and 5 from J, leaving 5 bases between them. The CDR3 coding sequence is TGTGCCAGCTCCGGAGATACGCAGTATTTT. Translated, it gives CASSGDTQYF.

This chain uses TRBV5-1 with TRBJ1-4, with D unresolved. Germline CDR1 is SGHRS and CDR2 is YFSETQ. The CDR3 has 15 residues. Deletions cut 1 base from V and 0 bases from J, with 7 bases between. The CDR3, as DNA: TGCGCCAGCAGCTTGAGGCGGACAACTAATGAAAAACTGTTTTTT. It encodes CASSLRRTTNEKLFF.

This chain uses TRBV18 with TRBJ2-7, with 8 bases fitting TRBD1. There are 14 residues in the CDR3. Germline-derived CDR1 and CDR2 are KGHSH and LQKENI. Trimming took 6 bases from V and 5 from J; bases not matched to a gene: 9. The CDR3 spells CASSYYRGLNEQYF. The CDR3 region has the DNA TGTGCCAGCTCGTACTACAGGGGGTTAAACGAGCAGTACTTC.

The rearrangement uses TRBV18 and TRBJ1-1; perhaps TRBD1 as D (6 bases). The CDR3 totals 15 residues. V was cut by 2 bases and J by 4 bases, with 14 bases left in between. Germline V gene data show CDR1 as KGHSH and CDR2 as LQKENI. For the CDR3, the DNA is TGTGCCAGCTCACCAAAGGCGGGAGGGGGCACTGAAGCTTTCTTT. Translating gives CASSPKAGGGTEAFF.

The genes are TRBV6-6 and TRBJ1-3; D is undetermined. The germline gives CDR1 MNHNY, CDR2 SVGAGI (reference sequence). This CDR3 comprises 16 residues. Trimming took off 0 bases at V and 2 bases at J, with 11 bases between the two ends. The CDR3 sequence is CASSYSRSEAGNTIYF. In nucleotides, the CDR3 is TGTGCCAGCAGTTACTCGAGGTCGGAGGCTGGAAACACCATATATTTT.

The chain uses TRBV6-1 and TRBJ2-4; 13 bases align to TRBD2. The CDR3 extends over 14 amino acids. Germline values: CDR1 MNHNS, CDR2 SASEGT. V lost 5 bases and J lost 6; bases outside the gene matches: 1. CDR3 nucleotides: TGTGCCAGCAGTCGGACTAGCGGGGGAAACATTCAGTACTTC. As protein: CASSRTSGGNIQYF.

This clone was picked up one time. V usage is TRBV30 and J usage is TRBJ2-1; 8 nucleotides match TRBD1. V gave up 5 bases and J gave up 8 bases; unmatched junction bases: 11. The CDR3 totals 14 residues. The V gene's germline CDR1 is GTSNPN and CDR2 SVGIG (reference sequence). CDR3 nucleotide sequence: TGTGCCTGGCGGAGGCCGGACAGGGCCTATGAGCAGTTCTTC. Translating it yields CAWRRPDRAYEQFF.

This clone appeared a single time. This chain connects TRBV6-5 to TRBJ1-2; 10 positions agree with TRBD1. V was clipped by 6 bases and J by 7 bases; unmatched bases: 8. The CDR3 extends over 14 amino acids. The germline V gene has CDR1 MNHEY and CDR2 SVGAGI. CDR3 sequence: CASSTGQGVGGYTF. The CDR3 region has the DNA TGTGCCAGCAGCACAGGACAGGGGGTTGGTGGCTACACCTTC.

A single count supports this clone. The chain uses TRBV28 and TRBJ1-5, with a possible D match to TRBD1 (6 bases). The V gene lost 2 bases and the J gene lost 0 bases, with 17 bases spanning the gap. Per the germline V gene, CDR1 is MDHEN and CDR2 is SYDVKM. CDR3 size: 18 residues. As DNA, the CDR3 is TGTGCCAGCAGTTTAAAAGATGAGGACAGATATAGCAATCAGCCCCAGCATTTT. It yields the protein CASSLKDEDRYSNQPQHF.

V and J are TRBV6-6 and TRBJ2-3, with 8 bases identical to TRBD1. The CDR3 is made up of 16 amino acids. CDR1 and CDR2 from the germline V gene are MNHNY and SVGAGI (reference sequence). Trimming removed 2 bases from V and 2 bases from J; junction bases left unmatched: 6. The CDR3 DNA is TGTGCCAGCAGTTACGCAAGGACAGGGTACACAGATACGCAGTATTTT. Protein: CASSYARTGYTDTQYF.

The V gene is TRBV28, the J gene TRBJ1-2; D is possibly TRBD1 (5 bases). V was trimmed by 8 bases and J by 2 bases, leaving 15 bases between them. Per the germline V gene, CDR1 is MDHEN and CDR2 is SYDVKM. The CDR3 totals 14 residues. The CDR3 spells CASGTRTFNYGYTF. CDR3 bases: TGTGCCAGCGGAACTCGGACATTCAACTATGGCTACACCTTC.

The rearrangement uses TRBV5-1 and TRBJ2-2; 11 nucleotides match TRBD2. V gave up 4 bases and J gave up 4 bases; unmatched junction bases: 6. This CDR3 region has 16 residues. In germline, CDR1 is SGHRS, CDR2 YFSETQ. CDR3 bases: TGCGCCAGCAGCATTACGGGACTAGCGGTCACCGGGGAGCTGTTTTTT. Translating gives CASSITGLAVTGELFF.

This sequence joins TRBV7-3 and TRBJ2-2; D call uncertain. Trimming left V 3 bases short and J 6 bases short, with 8 bases between. CDR1 is SGHTA and CDR2 is FQGTGA in the germline V gene. The CDR3 loop spans 13 amino acids. The CDR3 here is CASSFGSAGELFF. For the CDR3, the DNA is TGTGCCAGCAGCTTTGGTTCGGCCGGGGAGCTGTTTTTT.

The rearrangement uses TRBV11-2 and TRBJ2-7; D perhaps matches TRBD2 (6 bases). This CDR3 is built from 15 residues. Germline CDR1 SGHAT, CDR2 FQNNGV. Trimming pared 0 bases from V and 1 base from J, leaving 10 bases between. Here the CDR3 DNA reads TGTGCCAGCAGCTTAGACGGGGGTTCATCCTACGAGCAGTACTTC. Its protein product is CASSLDGGSSYEQYF.

The genes are TRBV30 and TRBJ2-1; D might be TRBD1 (6 bases). Germline CDR1 GTSNPN, CDR2 SVGIG (reference sequence). Trimming shortened V by 3 bases and J by 9 bases, and 15 bases separated the two germline ends. This CDR3 has 13 residues. The chain's CDR3 is CAWSSGQLSEQFF. CDR3 nucleotide sequence: TGTGCCTGGAGCTCAGGACAGCTCTCTGAGCAGTTCTTC.

The J gene is TRBJ2-1, the V gene TRBV4-1; 7 positions match TRBD1. Unmatched junction bases numbered 9, after V lost 1 base and J lost 6 bases. The germline gives CDR1 MGHRA, CDR2 YSYEKL. This CDR3 contains 16 residues. CDR3 loop: CASSQVRGQGVNEQFF. The CDR3 DNA is TGCGCCAGCAGCCAAGTCAGAGGCCAGGGGGTCAATGAGCAGTTCTTC.